There are a few counts of the clone carrying this T cell receptor (beta chain). The antigen is undetermined. As part of library construction, unique molecular identifiers were attached to individual cDNA molecules. MiXCR was run by TCRdb on the 5' RACE reads, yielding one entry per CDR3 protein. This table has approximately 120,000 distinct CDR3 sequences, under 15% appearing once. The CDR3 contains 12 residues. V dropped 0 bases and J dropped 7 bases, with 7 bases sitting between them. The germline V gene has CDR1 MNHNY and CDR2 SVGAGI (reference sequence). This entry belongs to a study of early T cells in non-severe SARS-CoV-2 infection. The study's findings and limits: VDJdb-based matching was biased toward anti-spike CD8 responses and missed private and CD4 specificities.

This TCR was recovered from an adult who was a healthcare worker with PCR-confirmed SARS-CoV-2 infection or an uninfected control (not recorded which). The sequenced sample consisted of whole blood. The chain is built from TRBV6-6 and TRBJ2-7; D is unclear. Here the CDR3 reads CASSYSSLEQYF. The CDR3 DNA reads TGTGCCAGCAGTTACTCCAGCCTGGAGCAGTACTTC.